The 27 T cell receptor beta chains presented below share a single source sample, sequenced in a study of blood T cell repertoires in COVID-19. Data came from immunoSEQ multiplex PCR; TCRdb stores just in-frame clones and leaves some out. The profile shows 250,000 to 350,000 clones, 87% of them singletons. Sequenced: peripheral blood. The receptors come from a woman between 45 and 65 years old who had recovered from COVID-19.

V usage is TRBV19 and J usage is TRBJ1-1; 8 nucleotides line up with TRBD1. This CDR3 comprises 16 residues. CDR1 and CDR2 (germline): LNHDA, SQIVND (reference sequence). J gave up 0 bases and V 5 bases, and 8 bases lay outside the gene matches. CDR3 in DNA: TGTGCCAGTAGTGTCAGACAGGGGACGATGAACACTGAAGCTTTCTTT. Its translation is CASSVRQGTMNTEAFF.

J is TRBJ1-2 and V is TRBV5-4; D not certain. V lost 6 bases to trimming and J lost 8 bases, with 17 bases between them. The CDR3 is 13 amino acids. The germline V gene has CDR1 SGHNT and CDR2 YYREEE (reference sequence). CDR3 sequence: CASNDGRGRGYTF. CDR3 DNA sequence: TGTGCCAGCAATGATGGGCGCGGGAGAGGCTACACCTTC.

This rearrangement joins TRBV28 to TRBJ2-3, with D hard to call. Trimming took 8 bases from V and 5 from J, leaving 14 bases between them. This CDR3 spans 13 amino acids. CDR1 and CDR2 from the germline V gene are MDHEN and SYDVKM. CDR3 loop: CASSRGIGDTQYF. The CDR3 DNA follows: TGTGCCAGCTCTCGAGGAATAGGAGATACGCAGTATTTT.

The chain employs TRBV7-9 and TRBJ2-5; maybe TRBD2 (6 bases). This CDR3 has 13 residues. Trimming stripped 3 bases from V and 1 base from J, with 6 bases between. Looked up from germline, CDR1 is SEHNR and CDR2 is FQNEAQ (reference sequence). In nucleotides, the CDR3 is TGTGCCAGCAGCTTGGGGGGCCAAGAGACCCAGTACTTC. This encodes CASSLGGQETQYF.

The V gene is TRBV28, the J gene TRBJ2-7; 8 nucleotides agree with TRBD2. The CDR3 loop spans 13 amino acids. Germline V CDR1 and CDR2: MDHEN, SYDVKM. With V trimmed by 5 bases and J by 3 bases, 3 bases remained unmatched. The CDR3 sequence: CASSRTSYYEQYF. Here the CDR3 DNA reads TGTGCCAGCAGTAGGACTAGCTACTACGAGCAGTACTTC.

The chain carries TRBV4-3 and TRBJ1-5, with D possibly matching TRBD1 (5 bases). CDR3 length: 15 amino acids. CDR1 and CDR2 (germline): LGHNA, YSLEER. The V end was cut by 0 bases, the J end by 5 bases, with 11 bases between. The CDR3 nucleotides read TGCGCCAGCAGCCAAGATCGGGCAGGGTATCAGCCCCAGCATTTT. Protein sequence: CASSQDRAGYQPQHF.

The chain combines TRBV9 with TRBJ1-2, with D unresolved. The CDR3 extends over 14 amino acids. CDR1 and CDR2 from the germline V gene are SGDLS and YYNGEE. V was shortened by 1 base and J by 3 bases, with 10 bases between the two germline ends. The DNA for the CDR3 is TGTGCCAGCAGCGTATATGTCGGTGACTATGGCTACACCTTC. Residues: CASSVYVGDYGYTF.

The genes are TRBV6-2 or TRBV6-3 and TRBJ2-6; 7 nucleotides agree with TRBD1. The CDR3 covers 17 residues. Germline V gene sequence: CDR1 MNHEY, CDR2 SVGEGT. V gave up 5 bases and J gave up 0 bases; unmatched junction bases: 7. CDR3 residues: CASSLRTGFSGANVLTF. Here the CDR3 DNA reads TGTGCCAGCAGTCTCCGGACAGGATTCTCTGGGGCCAACGTCCTGACTTTC.

The CDR3 reads CASSPTSGSDTQYF. DNA of the CDR3: TGTGCCAGCTCCCCTACTAGCGGGAGTGATACGCAGTATTTT. The rearrangement uses TRBV18 and TRBJ2-3, with 11 positions matching TRBD2. The CDR3 runs to 14 residues. In germline, CDR1 is KGHSH, CDR2 LQKENI. The V and J ends lost 6 bases and 6 bases, in that order; junction bases with no gene match: 5.

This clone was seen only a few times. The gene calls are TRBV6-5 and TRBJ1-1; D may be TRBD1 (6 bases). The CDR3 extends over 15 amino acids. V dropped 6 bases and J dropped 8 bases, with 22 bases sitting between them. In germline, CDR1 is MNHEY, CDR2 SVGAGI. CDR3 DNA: TGTGCCAGCAGGGCTACAGGGCCAAGGGCATTCGAAGCTTTCTTT. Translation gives CASRATGPRAFEAFF.

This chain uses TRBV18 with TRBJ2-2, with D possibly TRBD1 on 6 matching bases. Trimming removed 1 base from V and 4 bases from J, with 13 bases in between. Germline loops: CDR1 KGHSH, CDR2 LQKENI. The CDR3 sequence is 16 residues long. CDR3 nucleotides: TGTGCCAGCTCACCACAAAGACAGGCGACCACCGGGGAGCTGTTTTTT. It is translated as CASSPQRQATTGELFF.

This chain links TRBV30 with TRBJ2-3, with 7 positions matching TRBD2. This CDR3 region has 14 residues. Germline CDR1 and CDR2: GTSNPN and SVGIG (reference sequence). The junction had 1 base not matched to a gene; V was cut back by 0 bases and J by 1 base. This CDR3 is CAWSVGGGTDTQYF. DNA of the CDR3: TGTGCCTGGAGTGTGGGGGGGGGCACAGATACGCAGTATTTT.

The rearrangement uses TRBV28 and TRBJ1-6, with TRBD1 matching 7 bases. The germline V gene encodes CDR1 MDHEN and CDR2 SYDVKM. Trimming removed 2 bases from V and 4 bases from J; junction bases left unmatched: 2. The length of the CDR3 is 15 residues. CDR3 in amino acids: CASSLVQGYNSPLHF. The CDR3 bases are TGTGCCAGCAGTTTAGTACAGGGGTATAATTCACCCCTCCACTTT.

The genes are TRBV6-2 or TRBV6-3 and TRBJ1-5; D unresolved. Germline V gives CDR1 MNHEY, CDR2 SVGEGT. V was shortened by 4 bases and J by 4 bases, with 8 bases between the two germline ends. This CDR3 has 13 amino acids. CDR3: CASSSSRNQPQHF. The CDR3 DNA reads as TGTGCCAGCAGTTCCTCCCGTAATCAGCCCCAGCATTTT.

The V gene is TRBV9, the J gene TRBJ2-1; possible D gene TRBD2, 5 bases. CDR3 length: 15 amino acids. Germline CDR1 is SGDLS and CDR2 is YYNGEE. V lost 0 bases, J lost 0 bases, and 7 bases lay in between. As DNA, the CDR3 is TGTGCCAGCAGCGTAGACGGGGTCTCCTACAATGAGCAGTTCTTC. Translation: CASSVDGVSYNEQFF.

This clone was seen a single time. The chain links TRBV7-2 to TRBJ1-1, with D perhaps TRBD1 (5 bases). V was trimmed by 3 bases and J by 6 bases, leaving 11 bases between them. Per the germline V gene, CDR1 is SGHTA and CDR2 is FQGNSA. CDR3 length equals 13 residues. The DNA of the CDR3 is TGTGCCAGCAGCTTTAGGGGCGTATCTGAAGCTTTCTTT. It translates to CASSFRGVSEAFF.

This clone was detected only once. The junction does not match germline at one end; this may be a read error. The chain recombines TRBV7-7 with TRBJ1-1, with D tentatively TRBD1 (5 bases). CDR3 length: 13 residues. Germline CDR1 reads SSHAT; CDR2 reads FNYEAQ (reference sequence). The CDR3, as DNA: TGTGCTAGCAGCTTAAGGGGGAACACTGAAGCTTTCTTT. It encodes CASSLRGNTEAFF.

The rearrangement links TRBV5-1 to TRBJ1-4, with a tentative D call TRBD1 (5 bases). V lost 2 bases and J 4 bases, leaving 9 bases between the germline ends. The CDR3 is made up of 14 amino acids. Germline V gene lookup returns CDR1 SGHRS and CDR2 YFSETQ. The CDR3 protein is CASSLWGSNEKLFF. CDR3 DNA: TGCGCCAGCAGCTTATGGGGCAGTAATGAAAAACTGTTTTTT.

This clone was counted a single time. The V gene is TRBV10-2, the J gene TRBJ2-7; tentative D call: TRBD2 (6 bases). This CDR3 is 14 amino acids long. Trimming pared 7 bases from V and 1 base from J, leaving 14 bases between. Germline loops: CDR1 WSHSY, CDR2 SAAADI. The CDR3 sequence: CASKPSGSSYEQYF. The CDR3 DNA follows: TGCGCCAGCAAACCCAGCGGGTCTTCCTACGAGCAGTACTTC.

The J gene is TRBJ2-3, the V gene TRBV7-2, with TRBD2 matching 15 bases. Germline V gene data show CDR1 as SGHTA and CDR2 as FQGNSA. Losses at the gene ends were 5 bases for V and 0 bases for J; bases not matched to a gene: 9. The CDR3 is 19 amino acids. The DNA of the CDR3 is TGTGCCAGCAGCACTTGGACTAGCGGGGGGGTAGCTAGCACAGATACGCAGTATTTT. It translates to CASSTWTSGGVASTDTQYF.

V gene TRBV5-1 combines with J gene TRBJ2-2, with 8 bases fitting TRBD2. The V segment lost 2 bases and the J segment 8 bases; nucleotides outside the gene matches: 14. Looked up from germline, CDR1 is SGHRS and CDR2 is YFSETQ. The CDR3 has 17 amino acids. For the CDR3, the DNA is TGCGCCAGCAGCTTCCTACCCACCGGGACTAGTGAGGGGGAGCTGTTTTTT. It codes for CASSFLPTGTSEGELFF.

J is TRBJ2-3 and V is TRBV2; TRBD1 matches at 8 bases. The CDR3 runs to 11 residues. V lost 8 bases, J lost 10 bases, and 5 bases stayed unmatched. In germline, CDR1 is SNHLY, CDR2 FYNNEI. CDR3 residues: CASSGTGAQYF. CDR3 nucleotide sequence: TGTGCCAGCTCCGGGACAGGAGCGCAGTATTTT.

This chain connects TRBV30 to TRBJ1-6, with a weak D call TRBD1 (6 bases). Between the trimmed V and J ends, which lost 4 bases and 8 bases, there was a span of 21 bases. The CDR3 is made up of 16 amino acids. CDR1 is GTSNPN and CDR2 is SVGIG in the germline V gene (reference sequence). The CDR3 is CAWTLAGALFDSPLHF. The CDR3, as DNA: TGTGCCTGGACCCTCGCAGGGGCCTTATTTGATTCACCCCTCCACTTT. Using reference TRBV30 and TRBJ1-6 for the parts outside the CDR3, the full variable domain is SQTIHQWPATLVQPVGSPLSLECTVEGTSNPNLYWYRQAAGRGLQLLFYSVGIGQISSEVPQNLSASRPQDRQFILSSKKLLLSDSGFYLCAWTLAGALFDSPLHFGNGTRLTVT.

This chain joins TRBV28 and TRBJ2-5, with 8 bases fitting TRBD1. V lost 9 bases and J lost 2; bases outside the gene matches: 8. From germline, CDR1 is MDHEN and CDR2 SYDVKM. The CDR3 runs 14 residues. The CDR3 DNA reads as TGTGCCAGTGGGACAGGCTTGTTTCAAGAGACCCAGTACTTC. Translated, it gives CASGTGLFQETQYF. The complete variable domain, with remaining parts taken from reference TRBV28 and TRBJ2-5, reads DVKVTQSSRYLVKRTGEKVFLECVQDMDHENMFWYRQDPGLGLRLIYFSYDVKMKEKGDIPEGYSVSREKKERFSLILESASTNQTSMYLCASGTGLFQETQYFGPGTRLLVL.

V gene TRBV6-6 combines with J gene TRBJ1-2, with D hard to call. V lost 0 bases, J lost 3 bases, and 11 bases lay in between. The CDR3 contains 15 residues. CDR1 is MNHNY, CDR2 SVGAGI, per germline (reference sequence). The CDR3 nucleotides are TGTGCCAGCAGTTACTCCGGCGCGGCGGACTATGGCTACACCTTC. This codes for CASSYSGAADYGYTF.

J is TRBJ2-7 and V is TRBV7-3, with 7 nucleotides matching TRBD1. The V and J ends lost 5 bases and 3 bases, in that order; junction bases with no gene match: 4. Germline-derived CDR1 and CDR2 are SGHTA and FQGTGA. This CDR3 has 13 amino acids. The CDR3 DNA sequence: TGTGCCAGCAGCATAGGGACAGACTACGAGCAGTACTTC. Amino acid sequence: CASSIGTDYEQYF.

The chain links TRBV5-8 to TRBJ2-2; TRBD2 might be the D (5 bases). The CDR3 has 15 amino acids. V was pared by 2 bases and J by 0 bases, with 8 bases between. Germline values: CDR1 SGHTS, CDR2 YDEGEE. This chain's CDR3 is CASSLRGTNTGELFF. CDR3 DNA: TGTGCCAGCAGCTTACGGGGAACGAACACCGGGGAGCTGTTTTTT.